Below, 32 T cell receptor beta chains from the same sample are listed, as sequenced in a study of blood T cell repertoires in COVID-19. The method was immunoSEQ multiplex PCR; TCRdb's version includes in-frame clones alone and lacks a portion of them. Of 120,000 or so clones listed, 88% are singletons. The sequenced material came from peripheral blood. Receptor source: a human donor in a cohort sampled during active COVID-19.

This chain connects TRBV5-1 to TRBJ2-1; TRBD2 aligns across 12 bases. CDR3 size: 16 residues. Germline loops: CDR1 SGHRS, CDR2 YFSETQ. Unmatched junction bases numbered 11, after V lost 3 bases and J lost 10 bases. The CDR3 nucleotides are TGCGCCAGCAGCTCGACTAGCGGGAGTTCCCCAGCGGAGCAGTTCTTC. Protein product: CASSSTSGSSPAEQFF. Together with reference TRBV5-1 and TRBJ2-1, the CDR3 gives the full variable domain: KAGVTQTPRYLIKTRGQQVTLSCSPISGHRSVSWYQQTPGQGLQFLFEYFSETQRNKGNFPGRFSGRQFSNSRSEMNVSTLELGDSALYLCASSSTSGSSPAEQFFGPGTRLTVL.

The CDR3 here is CASSPRGSGLQTQYF. CDR3 coding DNA: TGTGCCAGCAGCCCCCGCGGCTCGGGGTTACAGACCCAGTACTTC. This chain uses TRBV13 with TRBJ2-5, with D possibly matching TRBD2 (5 bases). This CDR3 has 15 amino acids. Between the trimmed V and J ends, which lost 5 bases and 6 bases, there was a span of 19 bases. CDR1 and CDR2 from the germline V gene are PRHDT and FYEKMQ (reference sequence). Supplemented by reference TRBV13 and TRBJ2-5, the full variable domain reads AAGVIQSPRHLIKEKRETATLKCYPIPRHDTVYWYQQGPGQDPQFLISFYEKMQSDKGSIPDRFSAQQFSDYHSELNMSSLELGDSALYFCASSPRGSGLQTQYFGPGTRLLVL.

This clone was counted between two and nine times. The rearrangement joins TRBV11-2 to TRBJ2-5; TRBD2 matches 11 bases. Germline CDR1 is SGHAT and CDR2 is FQNNGV. The CDR3 is 19 residues long. V lost 1 base to trimming and J lost 6 bases; unmatched junction nucleotides: 16. CDR3 sequence (DNA): TGTGCCAGCAGCTTAGGGATAGCGGGGGGGACTTACTCCAAGAAGACCCAGTACTTC. This gives the protein CASSLGIAGGTYSKKTQYF.

The V gene is TRBV28, the J gene TRBJ1-1, with D possibly matching TRBD1 (5 bases). From germline, CDR1 is MDHEN and CDR2 SYDVKM. CDR3 length: 14 residues. Trimming removed 6 bases at V and 1 base at J, with 12 bases between. Here the CDR3 reads CASRPGTGNTEAFF. DNA for the CDR3: TGTGCCAGCAGACCCGGAACAGGGAACACTGAAGCTTTCTTT.

The rearrangement uses TRBV20-1 and TRBJ2-1, with 12 bases that match TRBD2. This CDR3 has 15 amino acids. Trimming took 3 bases from V and 6 from J; bases not matched to a gene: 6. Germline CDR1 and CDR2: DFQATT and SNEGSKA (reference sequence). CDR3 DNA: TGCAGTGCTAGTAAGGCTAGCGGGAGGGCCAATGAGCAGTTCTTC. It specifies CSASKASGRANEQFF.

A note on this clone: The sample holds other DNA sequences that translate to the same CDR3. The chain employs TRBV6-5 and TRBJ2-5, with 9 bases identical to TRBD1. CDR1 and CDR2 from the germline V gene are MNHEY and SVGAGI. The CDR3 covers 13 residues. The V and J ends lost 6 bases and 4 bases, in that order; junction bases with no gene match: 3. This chain's CDR3 is CASSRDRVETQYF. CDR3 nucleotides: TGTGCCAGCAGCCGGGACAGGGTAGAGACCCAGTACTTC.

The chain carries TRBV19 and TRBJ1-2; D ambiguous. V gave up 3 bases and J gave up 4 bases, with 6 bases separating them. Germline V gene data show CDR1 as LNHDA and CDR2 as SQIVND (reference sequence). CDR3 size: 12 residues. CDR3 DNA: TGTGCCAGTAGTATGGGAGGCTATGGCTACACCTTC. This encodes CASSMGGYGYTF.

This clone was found once. The rearrangement links TRBV7-9 to TRBJ1-1; unclear D gene. This CDR3 spans 14 amino acids. CDR1 SEHNR and CDR2 FQNEAQ come from the germline V gene (reference sequence). Deletions cut 3 bases from V and 0 bases from J, with 8 bases between. CDR3 amino acids: CASSFQALNTEAFF. For the CDR3, the DNA is TGTGCCAGCAGCTTCCAGGCCCTGAACACTGAAGCTTTCTTT.

V is TRBV28 and J is TRBJ2-7, with D possibly matching TRBD2 (5 bases). The CDR3 has 16 amino acids. Germline CDR1 and CDR2: MDHEN and SYDVKM. Trimming cost V 3 bases and J 0 bases, with 15 bases left between them. CDR3 region: CASSLGGAGGSYEQYF. The CDR3 DNA reads as TGTGCCAGCAGTTTGGGCGGCGCGGGCGGCTCCTACGAGCAGTACTTC.

CDR3 nucleotides: TGTGCCAGTAGCACACCAGGGCTCGGCACAGATACGCAGTATTTT. Protein sequence: CASSTPGLGTDTQYF. The chain couples TRBV19 to TRBJ2-3; TRBD1 might be the D (5 bases). Deletions cut 6 bases from V and 1 base from J, with 14 bases between. This CDR3 has 15 residues. From germline, CDR1 is LNHDA and CDR2 SQIVND (reference sequence).

The CDR3 sequence: CASRPTGGGYTEAFF. The CDR3 DNA is TGTGCCAGCAGGCCGACAGGGGGCGGGTACACTGAAGCTTTCTTT. The V call is TRBV2, the J call TRBJ1-1, with 10 bases that match TRBD1. This CDR3 is 15 amino acids long. Germline lookup yields CDR1 SNHLY and CDR2 FYNNEI. V shed 6 bases and J 3 bases; nucleotides not matched to a gene: 7.

The V and J genes are TRBV10-1 and TRBJ2-3; D ambiguous. The V gene lost 0 bases and the J gene lost 5 bases, with 15 bases spanning the gap. Per germline, CDR1 WNHNN and CDR2 SYGVQD (reference sequence). The CDR3 covers 16 residues. CDR3 loop: CASSESRRGSLDTQYF. Written as DNA, the CDR3 is TGCGCCAGCAGTGAGTCTAGGAGAGGCAGTTTAGATACGCAGTATTTT.

The J gene is TRBJ2-1, the V gene TRBV25-1; 7 bases agree with TRBD1. V was pared by 7 bases and J by 2 bases, with 8 bases of the junction left unmatched. The V gene's germline CDR1 is MGHDK and CDR2 SYGVNS. The CDR3 is made up of 15 amino acids. The CDR3 protein is CASKEPGQPYNEQFF. Here the CDR3 DNA reads TGTGCCAGCAAAGAACCGGGACAGCCCTACAATGAGCAGTTCTTC.

The chain employs TRBV2 and TRBJ2-3, with unresolved D. V was clipped by 4 bases and J by 2 bases, with 13 bases between them. The germline CDR1 and CDR2 sequences are SNHLY and FYNNEI. This CDR3 has 15 amino acids. The CDR3 DNA reads TGTGCCAGCAGTGGCTGGAGACGGTTCACAGATACGCAGTATTTT. Amino acid sequence: CASSGWRRFTDTQYF.

The CDR3 DNA reads as TGTGCCTGCCCTTCGATTGACAGGGACAATGAGCAGTTCTTC. This codes for CACPSIDRDNEQFF. This sequence joins TRBV30 and TRBJ2-1, with TRBD1 matching over 7 bases. The CDR3 sequence is 14 residues long. Per germline, CDR1 GTSNPN and CDR2 SVGIG (reference sequence). V gave up 6 bases and J gave up 5 bases; unmatched junction bases: 10.

Only one count was recorded for this clone. The CDR3 DNA sequence: TGTGCCAGCAGTGAAGAGAACAGGTACCCTTTTGCCAAAAACATTCAGTACTTC. Translation gives CASSEENRYPFAKNIQYF. The chain carries TRBV6-1 and TRBJ2-4, with D perhaps matching TRBD1 (5 bases). The CDR3 has 18 residues. Between the trimmed V and J ends, which lost 1 base and 1 base, there was a span of 17 bases. The germline V gene encodes CDR1 MNHNS and CDR2 SASEGT.

V usage is TRBV10-3 and J usage is TRBJ1-2; D is undetermined. Trimming took 3 bases from V and 4 from J, leaving 12 bases between them. The CDR3 consists of 14 residues. CDR1 is ENHRY, CDR2 SYGVKD, per germline. The CDR3 bases are TGTGCCATCAGTGAAGTCAACCCGAGCTATGGCTACACCTTC. This translates into CAISEVNPSYGYTF.

CDR3 bases: TGCAGTGCTAGTCCGGACAGGGGGCACACTGAAGCTTTCTTT. Its translation is CSASPDRGHTEAFF. V gene TRBV20-1 combines with J gene TRBJ1-1; TRBD1 matches at 11 bases. CDR1 is DFQATT and CDR2 is SNEGSKA in the germline V gene (reference sequence). This CDR3 contains 14 residues. V was clipped by 3 bases and J by 3 bases; unmatched bases: 3.

This chain links TRBV9 with TRBJ1-6; tentative D call: TRBD1 (5 bases). The germline V gene encodes CDR1 SGDLS and CDR2 YYNGEE. The CDR3 totals 15 residues. V lost 3 bases, J lost 3 bases, and 10 bases lay in between. Here the CDR3 reads CASSAGDGYNSPLHF. Written as DNA, the CDR3 is TGTGCCAGCAGCGCGGGGGACGGCTATAATTCACCCCTCCACTTT.

As to this clone: Relative to the germline gene, one junction end is altered; a read error may explain this. This chain links TRBV2 with TRBJ2-3; 9 nucleotides match TRBD1. The CDR3 sequence is 11 residues long. Germline-derived CDR1 and CDR2 are SNHLY and FYNNEI. The CDR3 reads CASSAGTGLNF. The CDR3 coding sequence is TGTGCCAGCAGCGCCGGGACAGGGCTGAATTTT.

The J gene is TRBJ2-5, the V gene TRBV28, with 9 positions matching TRBD1. The CDR3 extends over 14 amino acids. Trimming removed 3 bases from V and 9 bases from J; junction bases left unmatched: 8. Germline V CDR1 and CDR2: MDHEN, SYDVKM. Here the CDR3 reads CASSFGQGRGSQYF. CDR3 nucleotide sequence: TGTGCCAGCAGTTTCGGACAGGGGAGGGGGTCCCAGTACTTC.

V usage is TRBV6-5 and J usage is TRBJ2-1; 7 positions agree with TRBD1. The CDR3 extends over 15 amino acids. Trimming took 4 bases from V and 0 from J; bases not matched to a gene: 3. Germline V gives CDR1 MNHEY, CDR2 SVGAGI. CDR3 in amino acids: CASSSRDSSYNEQFF. For the CDR3, the DNA is TGTGCCAGCAGTTCCCGGGACAGCTCCTACAATGAGCAGTTCTTC.

The J gene is TRBJ2-7, the V gene TRBV6-2 or TRBV6-3, with a possible D match to TRBD2 (5 bases). CDR1 and CDR2 from the germline V gene are MNHEY and SVGEGT. V lost 2 bases and J lost 4, with 18 bases in between. The CDR3 extends over 16 amino acids. Here the CDR3 DNA reads TGTGCCAGCAGTTACGGACGGGGAACGTCGTATTACGAGCAGTACTTC. It specifies CASSYGRGTSYYEQYF.

V is TRBV7-6 and J is TRBJ2-3, with TRBD1 as a possible D gene (5 bases). The germline V and J ends were trimmed by 6 bases and 0 bases, with 25 bases remaining between them. The germline gives CDR1 SGHVS, CDR2 FNYEAQ. CDR3 length: 19 amino acids. The CDR3 nucleotides are TGTGCCAGCAGTCCCAGGGTTTGGGCCGCCGGGCTTAGCACAGATACGCAGTATTTT. Translation: CASSPRVWAAGLSTDTQYF.

The V call is TRBV4-1, the J call TRBJ1-2; weak D call: TRBD1 (6 bases). Deletions cut 1 base from V and 6 bases from J, with 15 bases between. This CDR3 has 15 residues. Germline assignment: CDR1 MGHRA and CDR2 YSYEKL. CDR3 sequence reads: CASSQGGVAGDGYTF. The CDR3 nucleotides read TGCGCCAGCAGCCAAGGCGGCGTGGCAGGGGATGGCTACACCTTC.

This clone has more than one count but fewer than ten. This rearrangement joins TRBV14 to TRBJ2-5; D perhaps matches TRBD2 (6 bases). Trimming shortened V by 0 bases and J by 5 bases, and 25 bases separated the two germline ends. This CDR3 comprises 19 residues. Germline V CDR1 and CDR2: SGHDN, FVKESK. CDR3: CASSQDRGGQTRLRETQYF. The CDR3 DNA sequence: TGTGCCAGCAGCCAAGATAGAGGAGGGCAGACTCGTCTTCGGGAGACCCAGTACTTC.

V is TRBV7-9 and J is TRBJ2-1; D is undetermined. Trimming shortened V by 1 base and J by 5 bases, and 9 bases separated the two germline ends. Germline V gene sequence: CDR1 SEHNR, CDR2 FQNEAQ (reference sequence). CDR3 length equals 14 residues. CDR3 DNA: TGTGCCAGCAGCTTAGGGCAAACGAACAATGAGCAGTTCTTC. It translates to CASSLGQTNNEQFF.

This clone was detected only once. This sequence joins TRBV28 and TRBJ2-4, with D possibly matching TRBD1 (6 bases). Germline V lookup: CDR1 MDHEN, CDR2 SYDVKM. CDR3 length equals 13 residues. V lost 5 bases to trimming and J lost 7 bases, with 12 bases between them. The CDR3 protein is CASSPTQGNIQYF. DNA for the CDR3: TGTGCCAGCAGTCCCACCCAGGGGAACATTCAGTACTTC.

This clone was seen a few times. This sequence joins TRBV19 and TRBJ2-2; 9 bases match TRBD1. The V and J ends lost 6 bases and 1 base, in that order; junction bases with no gene match: 3. There are 15 residues in the CDR3. Germline loops: CDR1 LNHDA, CDR2 SQIVND (reference sequence). The CDR3 nucleotides read TGTGCCAGTAGGGCGGGACAGGGGAACACCGGGGAGCTGTTTTTT. Translating it yields CASRAGQGNTGELFF.

This rearrangement joins TRBV4-1 to TRBJ2-7, with TRBD2 as a possible D gene (6 bases). Germline V lookup: CDR1 MGHRA, CDR2 YSYEKL. With 0 bases removed from V and 4 bases from J, the gap between germline ends came to 7 bases. This CDR3 region has 13 residues. This CDR3 reads CASSQDGGYEQYF. The CDR3 nucleotides are TGCGCCAGCAGCCAAGACGGGGGATACGAGCAGTACTTC.

This chain connects TRBV6-1 to TRBJ2-5, with TRBD2 matching over 7 bases. The CDR3 has 15 amino acids. The V segment lost 1 base and the J segment 1 base; nucleotides outside the gene matches: 3. Germline V gene data show CDR1 as MNHNS and CDR2 as SASEGT. Here the CDR3 DNA reads TGTGCCAGCAGTGAAGGGCTAGCGGTCCAAGAGACCCAGTACTTC. This sequence encodes CASSEGLAVQETQYF.

This clone was counted once. The CDR3 loop reads CASSFIMTTYEQYF. The CDR3 region has the DNA TGTGCCAGCAGTTTCATCATGACAACCTACGAGCAGTACTTC. The chain has TRBV28 and TRBJ2-7, with no clear D. Germline loops: CDR1 MDHEN, CDR2 SYDVKM. The V end was cut by 3 bases, the J end by 2 bases, with 11 bases between. CDR3 size: 14 residues. Drawing the rest from reference TRBV28 and TRBJ2-7, the complete variable domain is DVKVTQSSRYLVKRTGEKVFLECVQDMDHENMFWYRQDPGLGLRLIYFSYDVKMKEKGDIPEGYSVSREKKERFSLILESASTNQTSMYLCASSFIMTTYEQYFGPGTRLTVT.